Below are 20 T cell receptor beta chains sequenced from a single sample in a study of beta chain features in type 1 diabetes. The study reverse transcribed the entire isolated RNA, so it sequenced expressed TCRB transcripts. The table came from immunoSEQ multiplex PCR; TCRdb's copy has only in-frame clones and leaves some out. The table includes around 650,000 clones, 9.5% to 15% detected once. Whole-study findings and limits: Moderately but significantly shorter TCRB CDR3s were found in Type 1 diabetes patients in all four CD4+ subsets.

The antigens of these receptors remain unknown. The source material was naive CD4+ T cells from blood. All receptors derive from a young man with type 1 diabetes.

V gene TRBV10-2 combines with J gene TRBJ2-7, with 8 positions matching TRBD1. Per the germline V gene, CDR1 is WSHSY and CDR2 is SAAADI. This CDR3 is built from 13 residues. V shed 6 bases, J shed 2 bases, and the junction held 3 bases outside the gene matches. CDR3 protein: CASRGTGPYEQYF. The CDR3 DNA reads as TGCGCCAGCAGAGGGACAGGTCCCTACGAGCAGTACTTC.

This CDR3 is CSVAGGQNYGYTF. The CDR3 nucleotides are TGCAGCGTCGCTGGGGGACAGAACTATGGCTACACCTTC. V is TRBV29-1 and J is TRBJ1-2; 7 positions match TRBD1. V lost 6 bases to trimming and J lost 2 bases; unmatched junction nucleotides: 6. Looked up from germline, CDR1 is SQVTM and CDR2 is ANQGSEA. The CDR3 totals 13 residues.

This clone was found many times. The chain couples TRBV21-1 to TRBJ1-1. TRBV21-1 is an annotated pseudogene. This CDR3 spans 12 amino acids. Here the CDR3 DNA reads TGTGCCATCGGACGGAGGAACACTGAAGCTTTCTTT. Translated: CAIGRRNTEAFF.

Only a few counts were recorded for this clone. The chain couples TRBV25-1 to TRBJ1-3; 7 bases map to TRBD1. J lost 7 bases, V lost 3 bases, and 6 bases had no gene match. Germline V CDR1 and CDR2: MGHDK, SYGVNS. CDR3 length equals 14 residues. This CDR3 reads CASSDLAGGNTIYF. CDR3 sequence (DNA): TGTGCCAGCAGTGATTTGGCAGGGGGTAACACCATATATTTT.

This clone was counted only a few times. The V call is TRBV6-6, the J call TRBJ1-6; 8 bases align to TRBD1. Per the germline V gene, CDR1 is MNHNY and CDR2 is SVGAGI (reference sequence). The V and J ends lost 3 bases and 7 bases, in that order; junction bases with no gene match: 8. This CDR3 has 16 residues. The CDR3 DNA is TGTGCCAGCAGTTATCTGACAGGGGATCGAAATTCACCCCTCCACTTT. It specifies CASSYLTGDRNSPLHF.

The V and J genes are TRBV7-9 and TRBJ1-2; D gene uncertain. There are 12 residues in the CDR3. V lost 5 bases, J lost 4 bases, and 8 bases lay in between. Germline assignment: CDR1 SEHNR and CDR2 FQNEAQ (reference sequence). CDR3 coding DNA: TGTGCCAGCAGCCAGACTGTCTATGGCTACACCTTC. It translates to CASSQTVYGYTF. Supplemented by reference TRBV7-9 and TRBJ1-2, the full variable domain reads DTGVSQNPRHKITKRGQNVTFRCDPISEHNRLYWYRQTLGQGPEFLTYFQNEAQLEKSRLLSDRFSAERPKGSFSTLEIQRTEQGDSAMYLCASSQTVYGYTFGSGTRLTVV.

This clone has only a few counts. The chain employs TRBV9 and TRBJ2-3; D tentatively reads TRBD1 or TRBD2 (6 bases each). Trimming took 6 bases from V and 1 from J, leaving 15 bases between them. This CDR3 region has 15 residues. CDR1 and CDR2 (germline): SGDLS, YYNGEE. The CDR3, as DNA: TGTGCCAGCAACGTTAGGGGGGCTGGCACAGATACGCAGTATTTT. It specifies CASNVRGAGTDTQYF. Full variable domain (outside the CDR3, taken from reference TRBV9 and TRBJ2-3): DSGVTQTPKHLITATGQRVTLRCSPRSGDLSVYWYQQSLDQGLQFLIQYYNGEERAKGNILERFSAQQFPDLHSELNLSSLELGDSALYFCASNVRGAGTDTQYFGPGTRLTVL.

The table lists this clone with a few counts. V usage is TRBV28 and J usage is TRBJ1-2; D remains ambiguous. Per germline, CDR1 MDHEN and CDR2 SYDVKM. The V end was cut by 7 bases, the J end by 4 bases, with 10 bases between. The CDR3 length is 12 residues. This chain's CDR3 is CASNEGLYGYTF. DNA for the CDR3: TGTGCCAGCAACGAGGGCCTCTATGGCTACACCTTC.

This clone was picked up a small number of times. The rearrangement joins TRBV5-1 to TRBJ2-5; D not certain. The CDR3 is made up of 13 amino acids. Germline lookup yields CDR1 SGHRS and CDR2 YFSETQ. Trimming took 0 bases from V and 0 from J, leaving 3 bases between them. The CDR3 bases are TGCGCCAGCAGCTTGGGGAACCAAGAGACCCAGTACTTC. Protein: CASSLGNQETQYF.

This clone was counted a few times. V gene TRBV7-8 combines with J gene TRBJ2-3; D is ambiguous. This CDR3 contains 13 residues. Germline V lookup: CDR1 SGHVS, CDR2 FQNEAQ. V lost 3 bases and J lost 3, with 7 bases in between. CDR3 loop: CASSLGLTDTQYF. The CDR3 DNA reads TGTGCCAGCAGCTTGGGTTTGACAGATACGCAGTATTTT.

This clone turned up a few times. The CDR3 sequence: CAISVQGPYGDTQYF. CDR3 sequence (DNA): TGTGCCATCAGTGTACAGGGGCCCTATGGGGATACGCAGTATTTT. The chain combines TRBV10-3 with TRBJ2-3; 7 bases line up with TRBD1. With V trimmed by 4 bases and J by 6 bases, 10 bases remained unmatched. The CDR3 extends over 15 amino acids. Germline values: CDR1 ENHRY, CDR2 SYGVKD.

The CDR3 is CAWSGTSVQETQYF. The CDR3 DNA reads as TGTGCCTGGAGCGGGACTAGCGTGCAAGAGACCCAGTACTTC. V gene TRBV30 combines with J gene TRBJ2-5; TRBD2 aligns across 10 bases. This CDR3 contains 14 residues. V lost 3 bases, J lost 2 bases, and 3 bases stayed unmatched. Germline V gene lookup returns CDR1 GTSNPN and CDR2 SVGIG (reference sequence).

This clone was detected many times. The genes are TRBV4-3 and TRBJ2-3; 8 bases align to TRBD2. CDR1 and CDR2 from the germline V gene are LGHNA and YSLEER. The CDR3 consists of 16 residues. V was clipped by 1 base and J by 6 bases; unmatched bases: 9. The CDR3 sequence: CASSQGGGGGSDTQYF. CDR3 in DNA: TGCGCCAGCAGCCAAGGGGGCGGCGGGGGGTCCGATACGCAGTATTTT.

This clone appeared a few times. The chain is built from TRBV7-9 and TRBJ2-4; D unresolved. Germline assignment: CDR1 SEHNR and CDR2 FQNEAQ (reference sequence). The CDR3 has 14 residues. The V and J ends lost 4 bases and 1 base respectively, with 8 bases between them. CDR3 DNA sequence: TGTGCCAGCAGCTCTGGTCAGGCCAAAAACATTCAGTACTTC. It codes for CASSSGQAKNIQYF.

This clone has a handful of counts. This CDR3 is also generated by other DNA sequences in the sample. The rearrangement joins TRBV6-5 to TRBJ1-5, with a tentative D call TRBD1 (5 bases). Germline lookup yields CDR1 MNHEY and CDR2 SVGAGI. V lost 0 bases and J lost 4, with 7 bases in between. CDR3 length: 14 amino acids. The CDR3 coding sequence is TGTGCCAGCAGTTACTCGAAGGGGAATCAGCCCCAGCATTTT. As protein: CASSYSKGNQPQHF.

The chain is built from TRBV19 and TRBJ2-1; TRBD1 matches at 8 bases. Germline V lookup: CDR1 LNHDA, CDR2 SQIVND (reference sequence). V dropped 6 bases and J dropped 4; count of bases not matched to a gene: 5. The CDR3 sequence is 14 residues long. The CDR3 DNA is TGTGCCAGTAGCCGGGACAGGTATTACAATGAGCAGTTCTTC. This codes for CASSRDRYYNEQFF. Looking up the rest from reference TRBV19 and TRBJ2-1 gives the full variable domain: DGGITQSPKYLFRKEGQNVTLSCEQNLNHDAMYWYRQDPGQGLRLIYYSQIVNDFQKGDIAEGYSVSREKKESFPLTVTSAQKNPTAFYLCASSRDRYYNEQFFGPGTRLTVL.

The rearrangement uses TRBV11-2 and TRBJ2-7; 7 bases map to TRBD1. The germline gives CDR1 SGHAT, CDR2 FQNNGV. This CDR3 is built from 15 residues. V dropped 5 bases and J dropped 3; count of bases not matched to a gene: 10. The CDR3 coding sequence is TGTGCCAGCAGCGGGGGCTGGGACAGCCTCTACGAGCAGTACTTC. Encoded protein: CASSGGWDSLYEQYF.

Only a few counts were recorded for this clone. The V gene is TRBV7-8, the J gene TRBJ1-5; possible D gene TRBD1, 6 bases. Looked up from germline, CDR1 is SGHVS and CDR2 is FQNEAQ. V gave up 1 base and J gave up 3 bases, with 7 bases separating them. The CDR3 is made up of 14 amino acids. DNA for the CDR3: TGTGCCAGCAGCTTAGACAGGGCCAATCAGCCCCAGCATTTT. Translating it yields CASSLDRANQPQHF. Full variable domain (rest looked up from reference TRBV7-8 and TRBJ1-5): GAGVSQSPRYKVAKRGQDVALRCDPISGHVSLFWYQQALGQGPEFLTYFQNEAQLDKSGLPSDRFFAERPEGSVSTLKIQRTQQEDSAVYLCASSLDRANQPQHFGDGTRLSIL.

This chain joins TRBV21-1 and TRBJ2-4; the DNA was not compared with TRBD1, the D call given in the table. TRBV21-1 is tagged as a pseudogene. The CDR3 has 17 residues. This chain's CDR3 is CASSTIQVRVPKNIQYF. As DNA, the CDR3 is TGTGCCAGCAGCACCATCCAAGTCAGGGTGCCCAAAAACATTCAGTACTTC.

This clone was counted only a few times. CDR3 sequence reads: CASSLVTSGDRETQYF. The CDR3 DNA follows: TGTGCCAGCAGCTTAGTGACTAGCGGGGATCGGGAGACCCAGTACTTC. This sequence joins TRBV7-9 and TRBJ2-5; 11 bases agree with TRBD2. Germline V gives CDR1 SEHNR, CDR2 FQNEAQ (reference sequence). The trim removed 1 base at V and 5 bases at J, leaving 6 bases unmatched. The CDR3 contains 16 residues.